A single TCR beta chain is shown here with its context. From the RT-PCR reads, TCRdb called clonotypes with MiXCR, one entry per CDR3 protein. The sample includes some 880,000 distinct CDR3 sequences, 18% of them seen just once. The entry originates in a study of patients and donors after allogeneic stem cell transplantation. This sequence was found in a human donor who was either an allogeneic HSCT recipient or a stem cell or donor lymphocyte infusion donor (not recorded which). It is not recorded whose cells these are; they may come from a transplant donor. Source material: blood, either unsorted or a sorted T cell fraction (not recorded which).

CDR3: CASSPPKGSSGNTIYF. Here the CDR3 DNA reads TGTGCCAGCAGTCCCCCCAAGGGTTCTTCTGGAAACACCATATATTTT. V is TRBV6-1 and J is TRBJ1-3; no definite D call. The CDR3 spans 16 residues. With 5 bases removed from V and 1 base from J, the gap between germline ends came to 15 bases. Germline loops: CDR1 MNHNS, CDR2 SASEGT.